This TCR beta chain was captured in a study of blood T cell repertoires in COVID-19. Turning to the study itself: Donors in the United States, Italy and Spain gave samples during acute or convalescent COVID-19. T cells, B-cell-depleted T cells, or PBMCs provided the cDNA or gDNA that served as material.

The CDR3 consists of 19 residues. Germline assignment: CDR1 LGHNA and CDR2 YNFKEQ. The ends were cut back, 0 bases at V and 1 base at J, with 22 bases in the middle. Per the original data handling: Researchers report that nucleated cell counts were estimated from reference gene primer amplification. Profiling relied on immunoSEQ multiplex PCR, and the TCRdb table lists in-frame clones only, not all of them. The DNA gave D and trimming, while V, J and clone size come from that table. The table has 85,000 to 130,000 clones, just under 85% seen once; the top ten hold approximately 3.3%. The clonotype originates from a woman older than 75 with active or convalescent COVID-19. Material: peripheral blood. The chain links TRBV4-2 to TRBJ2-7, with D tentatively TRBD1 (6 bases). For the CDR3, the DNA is TGTGCCAGCAGCCAAGATCGTGTTTTTATAGGACAGAAATCCTACGAGCAGTACTTC. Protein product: CASSQDRVFIGQKSYEQYF.